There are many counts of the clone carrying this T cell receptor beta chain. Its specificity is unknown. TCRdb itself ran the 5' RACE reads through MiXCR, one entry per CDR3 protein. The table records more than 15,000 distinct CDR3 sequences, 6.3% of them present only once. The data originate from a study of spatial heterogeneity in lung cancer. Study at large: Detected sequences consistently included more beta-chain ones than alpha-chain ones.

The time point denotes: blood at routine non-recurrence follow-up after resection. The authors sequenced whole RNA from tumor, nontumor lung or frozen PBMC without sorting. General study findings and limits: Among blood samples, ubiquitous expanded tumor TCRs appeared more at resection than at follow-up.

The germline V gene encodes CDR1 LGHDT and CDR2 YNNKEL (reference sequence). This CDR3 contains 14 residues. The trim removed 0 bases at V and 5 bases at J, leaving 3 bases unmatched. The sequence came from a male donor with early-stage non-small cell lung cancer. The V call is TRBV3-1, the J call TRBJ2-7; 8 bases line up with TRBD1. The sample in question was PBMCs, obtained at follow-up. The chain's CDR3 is CASSQDWTGNEQYF. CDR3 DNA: TGTGCCAGCAGCCAAGACTGGACAGGGAACGAGCAGTACTTC.